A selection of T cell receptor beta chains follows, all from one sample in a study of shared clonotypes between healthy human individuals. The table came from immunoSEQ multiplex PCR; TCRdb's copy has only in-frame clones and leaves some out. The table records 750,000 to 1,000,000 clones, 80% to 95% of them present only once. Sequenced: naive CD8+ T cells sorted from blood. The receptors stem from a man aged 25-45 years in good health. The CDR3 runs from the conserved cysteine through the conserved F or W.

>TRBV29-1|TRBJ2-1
CSVDGGIHNEQFF
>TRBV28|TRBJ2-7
CASSSRTASYEQYF
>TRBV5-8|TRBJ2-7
CASSLAGWGQGYEQYF
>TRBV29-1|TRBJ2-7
CSVETGHSYEQYF
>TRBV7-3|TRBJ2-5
CASSSGGGQETQYF
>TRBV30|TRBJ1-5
CACGFGGTLLNSNQPQHF
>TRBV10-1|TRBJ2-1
CASSESVVLDEQFF
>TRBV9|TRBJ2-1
CASSSSPTSGSTTEQFF
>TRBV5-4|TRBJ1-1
CASSLTGGGTEAFF
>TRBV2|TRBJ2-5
CASSEDFRPETQYF
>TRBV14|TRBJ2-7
CASSQSGGGYEQYF
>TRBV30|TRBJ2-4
CAWSVLAKNIQYF
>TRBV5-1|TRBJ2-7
CASGQREQQSGVEYEQYF
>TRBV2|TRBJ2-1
CASSEGRFSYNEQFF
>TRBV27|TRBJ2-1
CASSNSGSREQFF
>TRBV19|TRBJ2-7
CASSIVPSGEQYF
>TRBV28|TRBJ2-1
CASSLLAGENEQFF
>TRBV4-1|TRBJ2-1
CASSQGLAGEQFF
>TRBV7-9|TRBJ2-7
CASSSPLGRDYEQYF
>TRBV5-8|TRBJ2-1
CASSGRGPGQFF
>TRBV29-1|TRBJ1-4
CSVTSGKREKLFF
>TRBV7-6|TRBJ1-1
CASSLRAQTEAFF
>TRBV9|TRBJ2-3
CASSFGQGGILDTQYF
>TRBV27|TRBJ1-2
CASSFGQANYGYTF
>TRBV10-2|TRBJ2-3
CASSERETDTQYF
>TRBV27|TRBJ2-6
CASSLLFSGANVLTF
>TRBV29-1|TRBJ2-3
CSVSKRDSRQSTQYF
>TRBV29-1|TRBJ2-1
CSVLPHREISYNEQFF
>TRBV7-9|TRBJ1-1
CASSPRGDTEAFF